The source of this TCR beta chain is a study of early T cells in non-severe SARS-CoV-2 infection. Study-level information: The sequenced material was bulk RNA from unsorted whole blood, and its chains were unpaired. The study, taken as a whole, reports: A preference for anti-spike CD8 responses marked VDJdb matching, which missed private and CD4 specificities.

This CDR3 contains 14 residues. The germline V gene encodes CDR1 SGHTA and CDR2 FQGNSA. This clonotype was recorded at least ten times. Its antigen is unidentified. Individual cDNA molecules carried attached unique molecular identifiers. TCRdb passed the 5' RACE reads through MiXCR, listing each CDR3 protein once. The sample shows roughly 54,000 distinct CDR3 sequences, around 8.3% of them seen only once. The specimen comprised whole blood, sampled at baseline. The chain couples TRBV7-2 to TRBJ1-1, with TRBD1 as a possible D gene (5 bases). The clonotype comes from an adult who was a healthcare worker with PCR-confirmed SARS-CoV-2 infection or an uninfected control (not recorded which). The CDR3 sequence: CAGVREGLNTEAFF. The CDR3, as DNA: TGTGCGGGGGTACGGGAGGGCTTGAACACTGAAGCTTTCTTT.